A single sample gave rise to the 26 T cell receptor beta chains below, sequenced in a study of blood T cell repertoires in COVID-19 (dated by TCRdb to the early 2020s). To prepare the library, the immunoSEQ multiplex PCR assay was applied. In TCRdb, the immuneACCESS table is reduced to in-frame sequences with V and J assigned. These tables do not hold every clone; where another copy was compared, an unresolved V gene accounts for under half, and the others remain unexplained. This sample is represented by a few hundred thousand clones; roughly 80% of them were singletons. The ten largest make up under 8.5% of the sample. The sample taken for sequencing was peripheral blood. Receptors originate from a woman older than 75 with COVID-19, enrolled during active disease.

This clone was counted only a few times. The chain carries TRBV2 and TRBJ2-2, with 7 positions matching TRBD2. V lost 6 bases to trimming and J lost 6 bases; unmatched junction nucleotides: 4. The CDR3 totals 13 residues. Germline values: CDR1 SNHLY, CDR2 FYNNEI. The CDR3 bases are TGTGCCAGCAGGGCGACTAGCCCCGGGGAGCTGTTTTTT. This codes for CASRATSPGELFF. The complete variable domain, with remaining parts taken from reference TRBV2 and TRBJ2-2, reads EPEVTQTPSHQVTQMGQEVILRCVPISNHLYFYWYRQILGQKVEFLVSFYNNEISEKSEIFDDQFSVERPDGSNFTLKIRSTKLEDSAMYFCASRATSPGELFFGEGSRLTVL.

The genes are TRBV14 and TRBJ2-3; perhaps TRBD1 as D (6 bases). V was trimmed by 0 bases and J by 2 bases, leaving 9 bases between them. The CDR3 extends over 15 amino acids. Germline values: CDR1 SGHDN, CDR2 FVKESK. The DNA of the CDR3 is TGTGCCAGCAGCCAAGACAGGGGCCCCACAGATACGCAGTATTTT. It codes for CASSQDRGPTDTQYF.

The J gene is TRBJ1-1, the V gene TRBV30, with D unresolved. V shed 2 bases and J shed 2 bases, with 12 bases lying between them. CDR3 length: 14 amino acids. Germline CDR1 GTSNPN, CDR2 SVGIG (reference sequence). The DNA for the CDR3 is TGTGCCTGGAGTCCCGGACGGACTAACACTGAAGCTTTCTTT. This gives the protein CAWSPGRTNTEAFF. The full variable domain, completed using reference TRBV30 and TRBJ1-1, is SQTIHQWPATLVQPVGSPLSLECTVEGTSNPNLYWYRQAAGRGLQLLFYSVGIGQISSEVPQNLSASRPQDRQFILSSKKLLLSDSGFYLCAWSPGRTNTEAFFGQGTRLTVV.

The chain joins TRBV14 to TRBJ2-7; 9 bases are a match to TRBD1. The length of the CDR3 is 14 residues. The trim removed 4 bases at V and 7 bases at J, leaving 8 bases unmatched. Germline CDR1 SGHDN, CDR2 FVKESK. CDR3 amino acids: CASSRLQGAAEQYF. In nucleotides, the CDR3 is TGTGCCAGCAGCCGCTTACAGGGGGCTGCGGAGCAGTACTTC.

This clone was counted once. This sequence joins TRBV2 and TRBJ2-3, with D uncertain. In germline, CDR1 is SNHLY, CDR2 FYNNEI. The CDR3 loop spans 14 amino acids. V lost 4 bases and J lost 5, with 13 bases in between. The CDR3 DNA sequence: TGTGCCAGCAGTGTTAGTAGCTCCAAAGATACGCAGTATTTT. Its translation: CASSVSSSKDTQYF.

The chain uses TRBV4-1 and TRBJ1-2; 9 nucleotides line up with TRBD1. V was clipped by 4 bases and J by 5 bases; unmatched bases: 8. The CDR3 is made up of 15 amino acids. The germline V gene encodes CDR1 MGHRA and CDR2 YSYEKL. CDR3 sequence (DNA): TGCGCCAGCAGCCCCGGGACAGGGACCATTTATGGCTACACCTTC. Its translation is CASSPGTGTIYGYTF.

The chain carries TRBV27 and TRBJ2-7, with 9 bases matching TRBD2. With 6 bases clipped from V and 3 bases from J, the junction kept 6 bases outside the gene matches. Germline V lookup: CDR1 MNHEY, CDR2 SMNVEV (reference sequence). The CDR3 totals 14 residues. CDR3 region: CASRGIAGVYEQYF. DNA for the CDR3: TGTGCCAGCAGGGGTATAGCGGGAGTCTACGAGCAGTACTTC.

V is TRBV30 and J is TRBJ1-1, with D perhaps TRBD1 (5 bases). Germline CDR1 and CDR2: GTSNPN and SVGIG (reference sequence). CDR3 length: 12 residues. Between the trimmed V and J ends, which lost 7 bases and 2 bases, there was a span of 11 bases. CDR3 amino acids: CASVRENTEAFF. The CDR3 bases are TGTGCCTCGGTCAGGGAAAACACTGAAGCTTTCTTT.

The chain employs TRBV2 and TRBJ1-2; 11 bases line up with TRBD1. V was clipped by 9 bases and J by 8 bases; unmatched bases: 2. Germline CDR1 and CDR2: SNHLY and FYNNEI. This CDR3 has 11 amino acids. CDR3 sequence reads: CARDRGQGYTF. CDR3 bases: TGTGCCAGGGACAGGGGGCAGGGCTACACCTTC. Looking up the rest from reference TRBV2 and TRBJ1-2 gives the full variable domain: EPEVTQTPSHQVTQMGQEVILRCVPISNHLYFYWYRQILGQKVEFLVSFYNNEISEKSEIFDDQFSVERPDGSNFTLKIRSTKLEDSAMYFCARDRGQGYTFGSGTRLTVV.

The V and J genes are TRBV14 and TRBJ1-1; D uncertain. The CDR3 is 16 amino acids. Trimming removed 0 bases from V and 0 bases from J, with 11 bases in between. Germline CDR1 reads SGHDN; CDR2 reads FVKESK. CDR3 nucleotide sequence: TGTGCCAGCAGCCAAGATCTGGGCAGCCTGAACACTGAAGCTTTCTTT. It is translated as CASSQDLGSLNTEAFF.

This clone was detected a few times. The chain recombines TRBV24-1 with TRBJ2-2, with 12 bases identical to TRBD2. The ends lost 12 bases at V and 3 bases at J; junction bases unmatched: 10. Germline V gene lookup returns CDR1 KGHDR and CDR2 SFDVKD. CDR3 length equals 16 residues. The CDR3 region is CAAGTSGPGYTGELFF. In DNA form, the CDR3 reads TGTGCCGCGGGGACTAGCGGGCCTGGCTACACCGGGGAGCTGTTTTTT.

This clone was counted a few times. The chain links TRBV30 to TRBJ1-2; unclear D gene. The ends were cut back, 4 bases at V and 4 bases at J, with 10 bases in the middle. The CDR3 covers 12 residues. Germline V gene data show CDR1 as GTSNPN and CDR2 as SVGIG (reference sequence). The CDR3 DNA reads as TGTGCCTGGACGTCTGGCTCCTATGGCTACACCTTC. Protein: CAWTSGSYGYTF.

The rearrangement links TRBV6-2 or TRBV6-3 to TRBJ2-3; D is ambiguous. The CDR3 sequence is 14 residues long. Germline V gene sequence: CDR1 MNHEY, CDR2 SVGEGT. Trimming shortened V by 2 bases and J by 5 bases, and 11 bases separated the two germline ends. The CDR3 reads CASSYTRVLDTQYF. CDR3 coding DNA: TGTGCCAGCAGTTACACCCGGGTCTTAGATACGCAGTATTTT.

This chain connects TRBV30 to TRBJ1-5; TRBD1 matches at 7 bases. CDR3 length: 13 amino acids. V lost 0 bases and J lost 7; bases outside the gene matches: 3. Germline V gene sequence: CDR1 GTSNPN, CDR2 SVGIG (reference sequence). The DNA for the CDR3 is TGTGCCTGGAGTGTACAGGGGAAGCAGCCCCAGCATTTT. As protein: CAWSVQGKQPQHF.

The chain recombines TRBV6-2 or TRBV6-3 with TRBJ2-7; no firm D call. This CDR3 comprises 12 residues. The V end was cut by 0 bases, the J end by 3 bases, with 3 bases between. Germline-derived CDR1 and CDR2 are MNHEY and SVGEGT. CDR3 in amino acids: CASSYSSYEQYF. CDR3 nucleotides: TGTGCCAGCAGTTACTCTAGCTACGAGCAGTACTTC.

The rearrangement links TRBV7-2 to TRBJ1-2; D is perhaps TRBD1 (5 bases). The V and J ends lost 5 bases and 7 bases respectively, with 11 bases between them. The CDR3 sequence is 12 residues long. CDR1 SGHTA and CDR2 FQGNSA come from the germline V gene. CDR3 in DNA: TGTGCCAGCAGCGTTCCGGGGGTTGGCTACACCTTC. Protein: CASSVPGVGYTF.

CDR3 residues: CASSPTDRETFF. CDR3 bases: TGTGCCAGCTCACCCACAGACAGGGAGACTTTCTTT. The rearrangement joins TRBV18 to TRBJ1-1; 7 nucleotides align to TRBD1. Germline loops: CDR1 KGHSH, CDR2 LQKENI. The V gene end was trimmed by 3 bases and the J gene end by 12 bases; junction bases not matched to a gene: 7. CDR3 length: 12 amino acids.

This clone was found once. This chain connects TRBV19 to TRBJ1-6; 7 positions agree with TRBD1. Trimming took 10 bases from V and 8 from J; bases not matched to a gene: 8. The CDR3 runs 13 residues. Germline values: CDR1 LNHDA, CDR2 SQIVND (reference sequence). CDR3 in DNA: TGTGCCACAGGGGACAGACGAGATTCACCCCTCCACTTT. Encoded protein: CATGDRRDSPLHF.

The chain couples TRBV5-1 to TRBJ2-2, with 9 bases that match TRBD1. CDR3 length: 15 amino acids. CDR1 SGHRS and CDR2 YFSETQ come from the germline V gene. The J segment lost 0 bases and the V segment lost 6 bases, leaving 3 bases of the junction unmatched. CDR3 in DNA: TGCGCCAGCAACAGGGGGCTGACGAACACCGGGGAGCTGTTTTTT. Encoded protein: CASNRGLTNTGELFF.

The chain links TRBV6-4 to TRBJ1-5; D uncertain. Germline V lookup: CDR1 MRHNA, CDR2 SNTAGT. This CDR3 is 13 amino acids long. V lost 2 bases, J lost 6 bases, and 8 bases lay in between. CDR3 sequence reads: CASSDESGQPQHF. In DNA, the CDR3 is TGTGCCAGCAGTGACGAATCGGGTCAGCCCCAGCATTTT.

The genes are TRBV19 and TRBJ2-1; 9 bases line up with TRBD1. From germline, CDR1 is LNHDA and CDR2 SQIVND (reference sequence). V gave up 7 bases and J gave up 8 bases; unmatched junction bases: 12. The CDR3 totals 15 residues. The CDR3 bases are TGTGCCAGTACCCTGGTTTTACAGGGGGCGCATGAGCAGTTCTTC. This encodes CASTLVLQGAHEQFF.

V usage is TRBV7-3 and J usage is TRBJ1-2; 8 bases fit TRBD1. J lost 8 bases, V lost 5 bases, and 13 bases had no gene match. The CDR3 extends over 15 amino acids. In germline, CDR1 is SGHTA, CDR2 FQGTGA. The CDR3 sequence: CASSRGTGGPSGYTF. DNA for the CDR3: TGTGCCAGCAGCCGGGGGACAGGCGGCCCCTCCGGCTACACCTTC.

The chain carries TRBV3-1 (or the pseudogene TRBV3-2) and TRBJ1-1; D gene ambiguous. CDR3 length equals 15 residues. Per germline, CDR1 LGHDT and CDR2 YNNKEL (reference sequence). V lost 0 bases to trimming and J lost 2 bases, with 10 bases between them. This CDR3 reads CASSQDLRANTEAFF. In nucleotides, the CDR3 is TGTGCCAGCAGCCAAGATCTGAGGGCCAACACTGAAGCTTTCTTT.

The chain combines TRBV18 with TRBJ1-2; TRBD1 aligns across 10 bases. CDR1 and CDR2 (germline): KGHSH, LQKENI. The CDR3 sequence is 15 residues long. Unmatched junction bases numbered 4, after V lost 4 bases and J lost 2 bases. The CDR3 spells CASSRTGGANYGYTF. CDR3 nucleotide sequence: TGTGCCAGCTCACGGACAGGGGGTGCCAACTATGGCTACACCTTC.

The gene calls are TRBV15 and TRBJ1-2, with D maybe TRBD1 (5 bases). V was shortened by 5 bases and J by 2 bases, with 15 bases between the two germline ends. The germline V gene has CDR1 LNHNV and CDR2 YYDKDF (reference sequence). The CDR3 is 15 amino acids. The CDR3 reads CATSLRETGNYGYTF. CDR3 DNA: TGTGCCACCAGCTTGAGAGAAACAGGAAACTATGGCTACACCTTC.

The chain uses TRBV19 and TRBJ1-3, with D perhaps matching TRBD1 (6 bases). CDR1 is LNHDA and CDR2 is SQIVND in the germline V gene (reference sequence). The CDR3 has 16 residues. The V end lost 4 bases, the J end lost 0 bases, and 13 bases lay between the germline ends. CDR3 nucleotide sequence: TGTGCCAGTAGTAGGGCAGGGGACCCCTCTGGAAACACCATATATTTT. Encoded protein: CASSRAGDPSGNTIYF.